These 14 T cell receptor beta chains came from one sample sequenced in a study of blood T cell repertoires in COVID-19. Produced via immunoSEQ multiplex PCR; TCRdb's table is partial and in-frame only. The sample holds fewer than 250,000 clones, about 85% seen once. Sequences were obtained from peripheral blood. The receptors come from a man aged 55 to 69 with COVID-19, enrolled during active disease.

This chain connects TRBV29-1 to TRBJ1-5, with 7 bases fitting TRBD1. This CDR3 contains 14 residues. From germline, CDR1 is SQVTM and CDR2 ANQGSEA. The J segment lost 6 bases and the V segment lost 0 bases, leaving 5 bases of the junction unmatched. CDR3: CSVEEGAGGQPQHF. The CDR3 nucleotides are TGCAGCGTTGAAGAAGGCGCAGGGGGTCAGCCCCAGCATTTT.

This clone was seen only once. The chain couples TRBV5-5 to TRBJ1-3; 8 positions agree with TRBD1. The germline V gene encodes CDR1 SGHKS and CDR2 YYEKEE (reference sequence). The CDR3 loop spans 17 amino acids. After removal of 4 bases from V and 2 bases from J, the junction contained 11 bases not matched to a gene. The CDR3 sequence is CASSLGGQGAPGNTIYF. CDR3 sequence (DNA): TGTGCCAGCAGCCTGGGAGGACAGGGAGCGCCTGGAAACACCATATATTTT.

The genes are TRBV6-5 and TRBJ2-7; 7 bases fit TRBD1. CDR3 length: 14 amino acids. Trimming cost V 6 bases and J 3 bases; bases outside gene matches: 8. Germline V gene sequence: CDR1 MNHEY, CDR2 SVGAGI. The CDR3 DNA follows: TGTGCCAGCAGCATCCGGGACAGCGTCTACGAGCAGTACTTC. This translates into CASSIRDSVYEQYF.

The rearrangement joins TRBV30 to TRBJ1-5, with D maybe TRBD1 (5 bases). Germline V gene data show CDR1 as GTSNPN and CDR2 as SVGIG (reference sequence). V dropped 0 bases and J dropped 7 bases, with 13 bases sitting between them. The CDR3 covers 14 residues. CDR3 sequence (DNA): TGTGCCTGGAGTGTACAGCAGGGTTACCAGCCCCAGCATTTT. Translated, it gives CAWSVQQGYQPQHF.

V and J are TRBV11-2 and TRBJ2-2; D perhaps matches TRBD1 (6 bases). This CDR3 has 16 residues. Trimming removed 0 bases at V and 3 bases at J, with 11 bases between. In germline, CDR1 is SGHAT, CDR2 FQNNGV. CDR3 protein: CASSLDSGVYTGELFF. CDR3 DNA: TGTGCCAGCAGCTTAGATTCAGGGGTGTACACCGGGGAGCTGTTTTTT. The whole variable domain, filled in from reference TRBV11-2 and TRBJ2-2, reads EAGVAQSPRYKIIEKRQSVAFWCNPISGHATLYWYQQILGQGPKLLIQFQNNGVVDDSQLPKDRFSAERLKGVDSTLKIQPAKLEDSAVYLCASSLDSGVYTGELFFGEGSRLTVL.

The chain has TRBV27 and TRBJ1-4, with a weak D call TRBD1 (6 bases). Trimming took 6 bases from V and 5 from J, leaving 13 bases between them. The CDR3 runs 14 residues. In germline, CDR1 is MNHEY, CDR2 SMNVEV (reference sequence). The CDR3 DNA sequence: TGTGCCAGCAGCAGGGGCCTTGAAAATGAAAAACTGTTTTTT. Its protein product is CASSRGLENEKLFF.

The gene calls are TRBV5-6 and TRBJ1-1; D uncertain. With 0 bases removed from V and 4 bases from J, the gap between germline ends came to 7 bases. The CDR3 covers 13 residues. Germline assignment: CDR1 SGHDT and CDR2 YYEEEE. The DNA of the CDR3 is TGTGCCAGCAGCTTGGGGGAGCGCACTGAAGCTTTCTTT. Encoded protein: CASSLGERTEAFF. Based on the CDR3 plus reference TRBV5-6 and TRBJ1-1, the full variable domain is DAGVTQSPTHLIKTRGQQVTLRCSPKSGHDTVSWYQQALGQGPQFIFQYYEEEERQRGNFPDRFSGHQFPNYSSELNVNALLLGDSALYLCASSLGERTEAFFGQGTRLTVV.

The V call is TRBV25-1, the J call TRBJ1-5, with D maybe TRBD1 (5 bases). The V gene's germline CDR1 is MGHDK and CDR2 SYGVNS. The V gene lost 5 bases and the J gene lost 7 bases, with 15 bases spanning the gap. The CDR3 length is 14 residues. The CDR3 DNA reads TGTGCCAGCAGTCCCTACCGGACAAACCAGCCCCAGCATTTT. Encoded protein: CASSPYRTNQPQHF.

V and J are TRBV6-5 and TRBJ2-7; D is perhaps TRBD2 (6 bases). Germline CDR1 MNHEY, CDR2 SVGAGI. Trimming removed 0 bases from V and 4 bases from J, with 10 bases in between. This CDR3 is 14 amino acids long. CDR3 nucleotide sequence: TGTGCCAGCAGTTACTCTCCAGGGACTTACGAGCAGTACTTC. Encoded protein: CASSYSPGTYEQYF.

CDR3 sequence reads: CAISESTGVGYTF. Here the CDR3 DNA reads TGTGCCATCAGTGAGTCCACAGGGGTCGGCTACACCTTC. V is TRBV10-3 and J is TRBJ1-2; 7 nucleotides line up with TRBD1. CDR3 length: 13 residues. Germline lookup yields CDR1 ENHRY and CDR2 SYGVKD. V was pared by 0 bases and J by 8 bases, with 3 bases of the junction left unmatched.

The rearrangement joins TRBV18 to TRBJ2-3; unclear D gene. With 3 bases removed from V and 2 bases from J, the gap between germline ends came to 3 bases. This CDR3 has 12 amino acids. Germline assignment: CDR1 KGHSH and CDR2 LQKENI. The CDR3 DNA reads TGTGCCAGCTCACCCTACACAGATACGCAGTATTTT. Encoded protein: CASSPYTDTQYF.

J is TRBJ2-1 and V is TRBV11-2, with 15 bases lining up with TRBD2. The CDR3 runs to 16 residues. With V trimmed by 1 base and J by 10 bases, 5 bases remained unmatched. Germline V CDR1 and CDR2: SGHAT, FQNNGV. DNA of the CDR3: TGTGCCAGCAGCTTAGGAGGACTAGCGGGAGGGAGGGAGCAGTTCTTC. Encoded protein: CASSLGGLAGGREQFF. Using reference TRBV11-2 and TRBJ2-1 for the parts outside the CDR3, the full variable domain is EAGVAQSPRYKIIEKRQSVAFWCNPISGHATLYWYQQILGQGPKLLIQFQNNGVVDDSQLPKDRFSAERLKGVDSTLKIQPAKLEDSAVYLCASSLGGLAGGREQFFGPGTRLTVL.

V gene TRBV6-6 combines with J gene TRBJ1-2; D is ambiguous. Germline-derived CDR1 and CDR2 are MNHNY and SVGAGI (reference sequence). CDR3 length equals 14 residues. Trimming removed 5 bases from V and 8 bases from J, with 18 bases in between. CDR3 loop: CASSDTWGAPGYTF. CDR3 nucleotides: TGTGCCAGCAGTGACACATGGGGAGCGCCCGGCTACACCTTC.

This clone has just one count. Other DNA sequences in the sample encode the same CDR3. The genes are TRBV25-1 and TRBJ1-5; perhaps TRBD1 as D (6 bases). CDR1 MGHDK and CDR2 SYGVNS come from the germline V gene. Between the trimmed V and J ends, which lost 3 bases and 3 bases, there was a span of 9 bases. This CDR3 has 14 amino acids. The CDR3 is CASSETGYNQPQHF. The CDR3 coding sequence is TGTGCCAGCAGTGAGACAGGCTACAATCAGCCCCAGCATTTT.